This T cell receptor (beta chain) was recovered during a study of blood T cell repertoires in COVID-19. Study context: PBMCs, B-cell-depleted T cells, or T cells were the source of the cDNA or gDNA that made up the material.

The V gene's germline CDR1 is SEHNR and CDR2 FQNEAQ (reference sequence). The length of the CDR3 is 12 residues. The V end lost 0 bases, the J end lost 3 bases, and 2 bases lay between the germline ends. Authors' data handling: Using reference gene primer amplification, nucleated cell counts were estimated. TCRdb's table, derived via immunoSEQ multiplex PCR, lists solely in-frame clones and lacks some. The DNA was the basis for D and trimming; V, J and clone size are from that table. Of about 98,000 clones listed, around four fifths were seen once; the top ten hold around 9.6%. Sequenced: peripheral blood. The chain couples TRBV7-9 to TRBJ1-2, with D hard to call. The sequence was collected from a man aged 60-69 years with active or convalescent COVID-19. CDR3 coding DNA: TGTGCCAGCAGCTTAGCCGACTATGGCTACACCTTC. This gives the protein CASSLADYGYTF.